This T cell receptor (beta chain) was captured in a study of cytomegalovirus exposure and HLA in healthy donors. Overall study: Counted in an early data release were 85 million or so unique TCRs from HLA-typed donors.

Trimming cost V 4 bases and J 2 bases, with 13 bases left between them. Germline V gives CDR1 SGHRS, CDR2 YFSETQ. This CDR3 region has 14 residues. Concerning this clone: The same CDR3 can be traced to other DNA sequences in this sample.

A multiplex PCR was run with 60 Vbeta primers and 13 Jbeta primers. Sequenced by immunoSEQ multiplex PCR; TCRdb stores in-frame clones only, minus some. The sample holds about 160,000 clones; approximately 80% are singletons and the top ten take 7% to 9%. This TCR derives from a male donor in good health and CMV-seropositive. The rearrangement uses TRBV5-1 and TRBJ2-7; D is ambiguous. The sequencing input was PBMCs. CDR3 coding DNA: TGCGCCAGCAGCATGGAAAAGGCGGCCTACGAGCAGTACTTC. Translation: CASSMEKAAYEQYF.